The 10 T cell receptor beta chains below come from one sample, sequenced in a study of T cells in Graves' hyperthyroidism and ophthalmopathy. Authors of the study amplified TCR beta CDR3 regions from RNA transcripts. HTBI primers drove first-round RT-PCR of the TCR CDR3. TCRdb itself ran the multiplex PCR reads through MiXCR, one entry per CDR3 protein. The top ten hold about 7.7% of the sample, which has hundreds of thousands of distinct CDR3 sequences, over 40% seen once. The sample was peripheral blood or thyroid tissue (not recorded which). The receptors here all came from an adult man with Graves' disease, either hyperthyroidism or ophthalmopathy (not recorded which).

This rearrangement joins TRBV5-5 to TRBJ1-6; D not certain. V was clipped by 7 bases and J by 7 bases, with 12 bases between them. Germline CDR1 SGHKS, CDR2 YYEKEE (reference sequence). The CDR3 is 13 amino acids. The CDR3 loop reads CASGVLLNSPLHF. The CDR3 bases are TGTGCCAGCGGTGTCCTCCTCAATTCACCCCTCCACTTT.

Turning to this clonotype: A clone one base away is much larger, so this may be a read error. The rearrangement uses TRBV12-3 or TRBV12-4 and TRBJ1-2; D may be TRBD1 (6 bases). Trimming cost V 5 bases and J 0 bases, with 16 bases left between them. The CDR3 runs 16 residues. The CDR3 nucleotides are TGTGCCAGCAGTGACCCGCGGACAGAAGCTAACTATGGCTACACCTTC. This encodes CASSDPRTEANYGYTF.

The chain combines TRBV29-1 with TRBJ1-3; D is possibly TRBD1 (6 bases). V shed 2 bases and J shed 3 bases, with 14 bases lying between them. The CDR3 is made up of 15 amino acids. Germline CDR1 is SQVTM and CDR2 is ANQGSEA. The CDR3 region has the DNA TGCAGCGTTGAAACAGGGCTTAACTATGGAAACACCATATATTTT. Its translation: CSVETGLNYGNTIYF.

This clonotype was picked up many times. CDR3 residues: CASSLERVDYGYTF. DNA for the CDR3: TGTGCCAGCAGCTTAGAGCGAGTAGACTATGGCTACACCTTC. This chain joins TRBV7-9 and TRBJ1-2; D gene ambiguous. This CDR3 spans 14 amino acids. With 1 base removed from V and 3 bases from J, the gap between germline ends came to 9 bases. Germline values: CDR1 SEHNR, CDR2 FQNEAQ (reference sequence). Full variable domain (rest looked up from reference TRBV7-9 and TRBJ1-2): DTGVSQNPRHKITKRGQNVTFRCDPISEHNRLYWYRQTLGQGPEFLTYFQNEAQLEKSRLLSDRFSAERPKGSFSTLEIQRTEQGDSAMYLCASSLERVDYGYTFGSGTRLTVV.

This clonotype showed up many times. The CDR3 DNA is TGTGCCAGCAGCCCCGCTGGAAGCAATCAGCCCCAGCATTTT. The encoded protein is CASSPAGSNQPQHF. This rearrangement joins TRBV7-9 to TRBJ1-5; D remains unclear. The germline V and J ends were trimmed by 5 bases and 1 base, with 9 bases remaining between them. Germline CDR1 SEHNR, CDR2 FQNEAQ (reference sequence). The CDR3 spans 14 residues.

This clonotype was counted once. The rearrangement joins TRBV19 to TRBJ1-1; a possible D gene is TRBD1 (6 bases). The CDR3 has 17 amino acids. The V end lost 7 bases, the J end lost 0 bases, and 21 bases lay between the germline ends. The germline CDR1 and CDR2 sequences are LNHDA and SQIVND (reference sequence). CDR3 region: CASTHRMGGAMNTEAFF. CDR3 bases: TGTGCCAGTACCCATAGGATGGGGGGCGCGATGAACACTGAAGCTTTCTTT.

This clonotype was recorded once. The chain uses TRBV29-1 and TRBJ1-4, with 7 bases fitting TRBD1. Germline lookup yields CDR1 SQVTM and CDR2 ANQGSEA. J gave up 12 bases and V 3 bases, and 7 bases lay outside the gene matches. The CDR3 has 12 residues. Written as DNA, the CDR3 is TGCAGCGTTGATAAGTTAGGGGGCGAACTGTTTTTT. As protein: CSVDKLGGELFF.

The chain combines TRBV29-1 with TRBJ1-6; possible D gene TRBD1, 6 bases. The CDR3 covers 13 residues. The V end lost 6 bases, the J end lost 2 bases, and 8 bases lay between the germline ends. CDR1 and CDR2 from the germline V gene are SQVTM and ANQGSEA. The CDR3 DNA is TGCAGCGTACGGGACACCTATAATTCACCCCTCCACTTT. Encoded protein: CSVRDTYNSPLHF.

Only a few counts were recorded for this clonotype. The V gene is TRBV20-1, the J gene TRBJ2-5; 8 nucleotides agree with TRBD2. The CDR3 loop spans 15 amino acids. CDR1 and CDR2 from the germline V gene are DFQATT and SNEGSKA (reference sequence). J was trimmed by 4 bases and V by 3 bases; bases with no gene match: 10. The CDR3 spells CSASDGGAVGETQYF. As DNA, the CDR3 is TGCAGTGCTAGTGACGGGGGGGCGGTAGGAGAGACCCAGTACTTC.

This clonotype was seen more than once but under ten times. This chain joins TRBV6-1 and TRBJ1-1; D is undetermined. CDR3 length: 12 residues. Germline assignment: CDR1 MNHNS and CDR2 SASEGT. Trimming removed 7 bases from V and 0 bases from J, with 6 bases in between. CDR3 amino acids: CASTTLNTEAFF. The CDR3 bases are TGTGCCAGCACCACCTTGAACACTGAAGCTTTCTTT.